Following are 2 T cell receptor beta chains from one sample sequenced in a study of regulatory T cells in long-lasting Graves disease. Described time point: newly diagnosed GD, antithyroid drugs for less than 3 months. After RNA was extracted from PBMCs, the TCR library was made from it. In building TCR beta libraries, iRepertoire HTBI primers were used together with Arm-PCR of CDR3 regions. TCRdb called the multiplex PCR reads again in MiXCR, with one record for every CDR3 protein. The data show more than 400,000 distinct CDR3 sequences, with 15% to 20% seen just once and around 11% held by the top ten. These same data were also listed under a study on T cells in Graves' hyperthyroidism and ophthalmopathy.

This material consisted of peripheral blood mononuclear cells (PBMCs), taken at new diagnosis, from a patient treated with antithyroid drugs. The source of these receptors is a woman aged 30 to 39 with Graves disease.

In the case of this clonotype: A much larger clone differs from this one at a single base, so this may be a read error. J is TRBJ1-1 and V is TRBV7-2, with TRBD1 identical over 7 bases. The V segment lost 5 bases and the J segment 3 bases; nucleotides outside the gene matches: 12. Germline V gene data show CDR1 as SGHTA and CDR2 as FQGNSA. There are 16 residues in the CDR3. The CDR3 coding sequence is TGTGCCAGCAGCCTACGTTACGACAGGGCGGACACTGAAGCTTTCTTT. Protein product: CASSLRYDRADTEAFF.

The J gene is TRBJ2-3, the V gene TRBV2; D possibly corresponds to TRBD1 (7 bases). Trimming took off 8 bases at V and 5 bases at J, with 29 bases between the two ends. The CDR3 length is 18 residues. Germline V CDR1 and CDR2: SNHLY, FYNNEI. CDR3 bases: TGTGCCAGCGGGAAGGACAGGCGGGACACCGGGGGCGGAGATACGCAGTATTTT. It specifies CASGKDRRDTGGGDTQYF.